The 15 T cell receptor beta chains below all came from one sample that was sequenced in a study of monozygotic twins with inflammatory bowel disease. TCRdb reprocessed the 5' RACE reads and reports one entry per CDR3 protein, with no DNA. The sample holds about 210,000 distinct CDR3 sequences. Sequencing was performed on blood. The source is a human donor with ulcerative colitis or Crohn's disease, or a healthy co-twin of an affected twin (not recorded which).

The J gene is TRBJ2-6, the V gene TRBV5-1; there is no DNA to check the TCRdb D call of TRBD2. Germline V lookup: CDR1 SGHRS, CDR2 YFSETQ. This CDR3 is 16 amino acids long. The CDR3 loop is CASSLLATVGANVLTF.

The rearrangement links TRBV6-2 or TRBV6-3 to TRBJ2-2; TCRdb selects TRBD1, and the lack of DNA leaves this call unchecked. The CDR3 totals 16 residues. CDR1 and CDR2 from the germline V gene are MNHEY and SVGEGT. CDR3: CASSYRGTPSTGELFF.

CDR3 in amino acids: CSARGTGSNYGCTF. The V and J genes are TRBV29-1 and TRBJ1-2; the TRBD1 assignment by TCRdb is unverifiable without DNA. CDR1 and CDR2 (germline): SQVTM, ANQGSEA. CDR3 length: 14 amino acids. The variable domain in full, completed from reference TRBV29-1 and TRBJ1-2, reads SAVISQKPSRDICQRGTSLTIQCQVDSQVTMMFWYRQQPGQSLTLIATANQGSEATYESGFVIDKFPISRPNLTFSTLTVSNMSPEDSSIYLCSARGTGSNYGCTFGSGTRLTVV.

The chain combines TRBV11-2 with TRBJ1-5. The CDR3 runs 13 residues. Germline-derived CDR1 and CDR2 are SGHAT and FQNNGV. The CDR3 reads CASSWTKGQPQHF.

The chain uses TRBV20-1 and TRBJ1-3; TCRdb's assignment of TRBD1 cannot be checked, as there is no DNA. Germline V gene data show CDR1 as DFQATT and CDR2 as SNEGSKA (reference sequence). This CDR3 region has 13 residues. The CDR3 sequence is CSASQGGGNTIYF.

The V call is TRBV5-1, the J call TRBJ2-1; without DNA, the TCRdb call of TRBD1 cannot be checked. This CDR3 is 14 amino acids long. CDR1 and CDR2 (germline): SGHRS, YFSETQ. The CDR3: CASSSEGDYNEQFF.

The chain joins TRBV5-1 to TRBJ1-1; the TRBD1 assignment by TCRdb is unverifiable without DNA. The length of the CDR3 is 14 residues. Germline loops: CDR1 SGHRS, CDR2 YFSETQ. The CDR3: CASSLGTTGQGSFF.

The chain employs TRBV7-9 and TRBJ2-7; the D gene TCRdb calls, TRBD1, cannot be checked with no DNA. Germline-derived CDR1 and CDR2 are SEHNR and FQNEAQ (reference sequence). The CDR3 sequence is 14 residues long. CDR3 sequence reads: CASSLGDISYEQYF.

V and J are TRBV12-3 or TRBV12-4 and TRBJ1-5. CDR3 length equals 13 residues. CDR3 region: CASALRAEQPQHF.

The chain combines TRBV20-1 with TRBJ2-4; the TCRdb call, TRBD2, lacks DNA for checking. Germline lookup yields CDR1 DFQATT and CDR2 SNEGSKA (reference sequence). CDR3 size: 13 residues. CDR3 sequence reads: CSGTDQAPYIQYF.

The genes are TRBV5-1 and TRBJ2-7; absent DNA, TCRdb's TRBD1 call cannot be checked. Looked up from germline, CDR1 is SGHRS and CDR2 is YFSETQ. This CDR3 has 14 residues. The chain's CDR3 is CASSTTTGSDEQYF.

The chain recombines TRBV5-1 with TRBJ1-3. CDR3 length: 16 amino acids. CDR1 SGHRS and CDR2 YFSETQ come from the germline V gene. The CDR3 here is CASTGGLSTSGSTIYF.

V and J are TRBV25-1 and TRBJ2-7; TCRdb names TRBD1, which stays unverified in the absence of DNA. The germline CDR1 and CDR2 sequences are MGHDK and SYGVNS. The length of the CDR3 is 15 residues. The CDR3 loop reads CASSERDARSYEQYF.

The CDR3: CASSPSGGTTIEQFF. This sequence joins TRBV3-1 and TRBJ2-1; TCRdb reports TRBD2, a call that lacks DNA to check it against. The germline V gene encodes CDR1 LGHDT and CDR2 YNNKEL (reference sequence). This CDR3 is 15 amino acids long.

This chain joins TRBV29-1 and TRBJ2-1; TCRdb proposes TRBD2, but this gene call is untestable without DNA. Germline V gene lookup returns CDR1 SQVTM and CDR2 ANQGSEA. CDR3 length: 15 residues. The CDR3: CSAPTTSGMRSEQFF.